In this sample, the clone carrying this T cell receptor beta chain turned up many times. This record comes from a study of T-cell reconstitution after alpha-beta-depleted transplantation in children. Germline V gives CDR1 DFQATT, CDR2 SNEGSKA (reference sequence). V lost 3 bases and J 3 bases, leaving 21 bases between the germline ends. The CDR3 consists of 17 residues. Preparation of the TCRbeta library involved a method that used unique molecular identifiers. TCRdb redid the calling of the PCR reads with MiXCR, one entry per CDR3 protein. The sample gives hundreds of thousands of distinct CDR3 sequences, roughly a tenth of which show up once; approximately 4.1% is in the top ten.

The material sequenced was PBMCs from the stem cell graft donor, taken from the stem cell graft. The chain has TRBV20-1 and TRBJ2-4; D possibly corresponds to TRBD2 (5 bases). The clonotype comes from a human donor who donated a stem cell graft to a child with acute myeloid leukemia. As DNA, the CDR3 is TGCAGTGCTAGGAGGGATCCCCAAGCGTCCCACAAAAACATTCAGTACTTC. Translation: CSARRDPQASHKNIQYF.